A selection of T cell receptor beta chains follows, all from one sample in a study of CD8+ T cells in alopecia areata. Assay: immunoSEQ multiplex PCR; the TCRdb copy retains only in-frame clones and omits some. The table records some 190,000 clones, around 49% of them present only once. The sample was CD8+ T cells sorted from blood, taken at roughly week 53, from a patient treated with tofacitinib. All receptors come from a human donor with alopecia areata. The CDR3 runs from the conserved cysteine through the conserved F or W. Each record gives: D gene, clone size, J gene, CDR3 length, V gene, CDR3 protein, CDR3 DNA. D genes are given only for firm matches. Part of the rows lack a size; the others show once, few, many or a class for expanded clones.

.	few	TRBJ2-3	15	TRBV13	CASSPRAGSTDTQYF	TGTGCCAGCAGCCCCCGGGCAGGGTCCACAGATACGCAGTATTTT
.	.	TRBJ1-5	14	TRBV27	CASSLSGGGQPQHF	TGTGCCAGCAGTTTATCGGGTGGCGGCCAGCCCCAGCATTTT
.	.	TRBJ1-5	15	TRBV11-2	CASSLEGDENQPQHF	TGTGCCAGCAGCTTAGAAGGGGACGAGAATCAGCCCCAGCATTTT
TRBD1	.	TRBJ1-1	13	TRBV30	CAWRGQGPSEAFF	TGTGCCTGGAGGGGACAGGGGCCTTCTGAAGCTTTCTTT
.	.	TRBJ1-1	15	TRBV13	CASSLEIVGNTEAFF	TGTGCCAGCAGCTTAGAGATAGTTGGGAACACTGAAGCTTTCTTT
TRBD2	.	TRBJ2-3	14	TRBV5-6	CASSDGLAVDTQYF	TGTGCCAGCAGCGACGGACTAGCTGTGGATACGCAGTATTTT
.	few	TRBJ2-3	12	TRBV30	CAWLIRTDTQYF	TGTGCCTGGTTGATCCGCACAGATACGCAGTATTTT
.	.	TRBJ1-2	15	TRBV6-5	CASHPGGQLGYGYTF	TGTGCCAGCCACCCGGGGGGTCAGCTAGGCTATGGCTACACCTTC
TRBD1	.	TRBJ1-4	13	TRBV7-9	CASSLDPGQGMFF	TGTGCCAGCAGCTTAGACCCGGGACAGGGCATGTTTTTT
.	.	TRBJ1-1	13	TRBV27	CASSITGRAEAFF	TGTGCCAGCAGTATCACAGGTCGCGCTGAAGCTTTCTTT
TRBD1	.	TRBJ2-1	15	TRBV11-2	CASSVTGNLYNEQFF	TGTGCCAGCAGCGTGACAGGGAATCTCTACAATGAGCAGTTCTTC
.	.	TRBJ2-3	13	TRBV11-2	CASSSLSTDTQYF	TGTGCCAGCAGCTCCCTTAGCACAGATACGCAGTATTTT
.	.	TRBJ2-7	12	TRBV5-6	CASSGRSYEQYF	TGTGCCAGCTCCGGGCGTTCCTACGAGCAGTACTTC
TRBD2	once	TRBJ2-7	18	TRBV4-1	CASSQEGLAGGNPYEQYF	TGCGCCAGCAGCCAAGAAGGACTAGCGGGGGGCAACCCCTACGAGCAGTACTTC
.	.	TRBJ1-1	11	TRBV7-9	CASSLGTEAFF	TGTGCCAGCAGCTTGGGCACTGAAGCTTTCTTT
.	.	TRBJ2-7	12	TRBV29-1	CSVTGQDYEQYF	TGCAGCGTTACGGGACAAGACTACGAGCAGTACTTC
.	.	TRBJ2-2	14	TRBV6-5	CASSYSGGTGELFF	TGTGCCAGCAGTTACTCTGGCGGCACCGGGGAGCTGTTTTTT
.	.	TRBJ1-5	15	TRBV7-8	CASSSGELSNQPQHF	TGTGCCAGCAGTTCAGGGGAATTAAGCAATCAGCCCCAGCATTTT
TRBD1	once	TRBJ2-5	15	TRBV2	CASRLETGIIETQYF	TGTGCCAGCAGACTCGAGACAGGGATTATAGAGACCCAGTACTTC
.	few	TRBJ2-3	14	TRBV11-3	CASSLDDGTDTQYF	TGTGCCAGCAGCTTAGATGATGGCACAGATACGCAGTATTTT
TRBD1	.	TRBJ2-1	15	TRBV6-5	CASSYGTGAYNEQFF	TGTGCCAGCAGTTACGGGACAGGCGCCTACAATGAGCAGTTCTTC
TRBD1	.	TRBJ2-5	17	TRBV13	CASSSLSGGQEQETQYF	TGTGCCAGCAGCTCACTCTCAGGGGGTCAAGAGCAAGAGACCCAGTACTTC
.	.	TRBJ1-1	14	TRBV2	CASSEAFRNTEAFF	TGTGCCAGCAGTGAAGCATTTCGGAACACTGAAGCTTTCTTT
TRBD2	few	TRBJ2-7	16	TRBV4-2	CASSQEASGGFYEQYF	TGTGCCAGCAGCCAAGAGGCTAGCGGGGGGTTCTACGAGCAGTACTTC
TRBD2	once	TRBJ2-1	14	TRBV9	CASSVQRGGNEQFF	TGTGCCAGCAGCGTCCAGCGGGGGGGCAATGAGCAGTTCTTC
TRBD1	few	TRBJ1-5	15	TRBV27	CASSVGQGQSQPQHF	TGTGCCAGCAGCGTGGGACAGGGTCAGAGTCAGCCCCAGCATTTT
.	.	TRBJ2-5	14	TRBV14	CASSQNRAQETQYF	TGTGCCAGCAGCCAAAATAGGGCCCAAGAGACCCAGTACTTC
.	.	TRBJ2-7	14	TRBV5-1	CASSLASGDYEQYF	TGCGCCAGCAGCTTGGCCTCAGGGGACTACGAGCAGTACTTC
TRBD2	.	TRBJ2-7	16	TRBV30	CAWSVNLAGGSGEQYF	TGTGCCTGGAGCGTAAACCTAGCGGGGGGATCCGGCGAGCAGTACTTC
.	few	TRBJ1-6	14	TRBV27	CASTHGGSNSPLHF	TGTGCCAGCACCCATGGGGGTAGTAATTCACCCCTCCACTTT
.	.	TRBJ1-2	14	TRBV5-4	CASSWLGGVVSYTF	TGTGCCAGCAGCTGGTTAGGGGGAGTGGTTAGCTACACCTTC
.	.	TRBJ2-7	11	TRBV5-6	CASSSGYEQYF	TGTGCCAGCAGTTCGGGGTACGAGCAGTACTTC
TRBD2	few	TRBJ2-5	14	TRBV9	CASSLSGGQETQYF	TGTGCCAGCAGCCTTAGCGGGGGCCAAGAGACCCAGTACTTC
.	.	TRBJ2-1	14	TRBV21-1	CASNPTLSYNEQFF	TGTGCCAGCAACCCGACACTGTCCTACAATGAGCAGTTCTTC
.	.	TRBJ1-5	14	TRBV5-6	CASSSWEDNQPQHF	TGTGCCAGCAGCTCTTGGGAGGACAATCAGCCCCAGCATTTT
.	.	TRBJ2-5	13	TRBV18	CASSRGQQETQYF	TGTGCCAGCTCACGCGGACAGCAAGAGACCCAGTACTTC
TRBD2	.	TRBJ2-3	15	TRBV7-9	CASSESGGDSDTQYF	TGTGCCAGCAGCGAAAGCGGGGGAGACTCAGATACGCAGTATTTT
.	.	TRBJ1-2	15	TRBV2	CASSERGQLNYGYTF	TGTGCCAGCAGTGAGAGGGGTCAGCTAAATTATGGCTACACCTTC
TRBD2	.	TRBJ2-1	15	TRBV7-8	CASSSAGGLHNEQFF	TGTGCCAGCAGCTCAGCGGGGGGGCTTCACAATGAGCAGTTCTTC